This T cell receptor (beta chain) was identified in a study of T cells in Graves' hyperthyroidism and ophthalmopathy. Study observations and caveats: Ophthalmopathy onset followed model prediction by a median approximately 7 months. Most expanded thyroid clonotypes above 0.001 recurred in blood. The authors' 13 V-J model separated ophthalmopathy from stable hyperthyroidism.

Regarding this clonotype: What it binds is unknown.

Absence of ophthalmopathy progression within 18 months defined stable Graves' hyperthyroidism. Trimming stripped 8 bases from V and 4 bases from J, with 17 bases between. In germline, CDR1 is SQVTM, CDR2 ANQGSEA. CDR3 length: 13 amino acids. Amplification targeted TCR beta CDR3 regions from RNA transcripts. During a first-round RT-PCR of the TCR CDR3, the HTBI primer set was used. MiXCR, run by TCRdb on the multiplex PCR reads, gives a single entry per CDR3 protein. This table has 600,000 or so distinct CDR3 sequences, roughly 46% appearing once. The sequenced sample was peripheral blood or thyroid tissue (not recorded which). The J gene is TRBJ1-1, the V gene TRBV29-1, with D maybe TRBD1 (5 bases). The receptor comes from a woman aged 18-29 years with Graves' hyperthyroidism. CDR3 residues: CSLAREGGTEAFF. The CDR3 DNA is TGCAGCTTGGCCAGGGAGGGTGGCACTGAAGCTTTCTTT.